These T cell receptor beta chains were read from a single sample in a study of identifying expanded T cells in peripheral blood. The method was immunoSEQ multiplex PCR; TCRdb's version includes in-frame clones alone and lacks a portion of them. There are roughly 92,000 clones in the sample; 88% occur only once, and roughly 19% lies in the top ten. Sequencing was carried out using blood. The receptors stem from a person aged 18 to 75 in good health. The conserved cysteine and the conserved F or W are not part of the CDR3 here. The size field is filled for only some rows; it gives once, few, many or a size class.

size	V	J	length	CDR3
-	TRBV19	TRBJ2-5	12	ASSIDGGRETQY
few	TRBV7-2	TRBJ1-5	14	ASSPTAVHGRVAQH
-	TRBV7-8	TRBJ2-5	12	ASSFWGPKETQY
-	TRBV4-2	TRBJ2-1	11	ASSRGGNNEQF
-	TRBV5-4	TRBJ2-3	12	ATLNRASTDTQY
-	TRBV5-6	TRBJ1-5	13	ASSFSRRRDQPQH
-	TRBV27	TRBJ1-5	13	ASSLWGRGGQPQH
-	TRBV6-1	TRBJ1-1	8	ASVVTEAF
-	TRBV10-3	TRBJ1-1	11	AIRTGTGTEAF
-	TRBV28	TRBJ2-1	11	ASSFSRYTGGI
-	TRBV10-3	TRBJ2-1	12	AISDFSSYNEQF
once	TRBV6-7	TRBJ2-7	15	ASSYFLTSGGSYEQY
-	TRBV6-1	TRBJ2-7	13	ASRWQESPPYEQY
-	TRBV9	TRBJ2-7	14	ASSPQVVAGVYEQY
once	TRBV4-1	TRBJ1-1	13	ASSHEQIMNTEAF
-	TRBV27	TRBJ2-5	11	AIPLRGVKTQY
-	TRBV6-1	TRBJ1-2	10	ASSRDNYGYT